Listed below are T cell receptor beta chains from one sample, sequenced in a study of a mutant IDH1 vaccine in newly diagnosed glioma. Repertoires were generated with immunoSEQ multiplex PCR, while TCRdb's copy carries only in-frame clones and drops some. The repertoire holds approximately 84,000 clones, with roughly four fifths as singletons. Their antigens are not known. Source: PBMCs, taken from a glioma patient whose treatment included an IDH1 peptide vaccine. These receptors were obtained from a middle-aged man with glioma. CDR3s include the opening cysteine and the closing phenylalanine or tryptophan. The D gene is left open where the match is weak. Rows give clone size only sometimes, using once, few, many, or a class for an expanded clone.

V	size	J	D	CDR3	DNA
TRBV9	few	TRBJ1-2	NA	CASFSQGYGYTF	TGTGCCAGCTTTAGTCAGGGCTACGGCTACACCTTC
TRBV11-2	once	TRBJ1-1	NA	CASSLRQWNAEAFF	TGTGCCAGCAGCTTACGACAGTGGAACGCTGAAGCTTTCTTT
TRBV5-5	few	TRBJ2-1	TRBD1	CASSLQGILYNEQFF	TGTGCCAGCAGCTTACAGGGGATTCTCTACAATGAGCAGTTCTTC
TRBV30	NA	TRBJ1-2	NA	CAWNPPKAYGYTF	TGTGCCTGGAACCCCCCCAAAGCGTATGGCTACACCTTC
TRBV5-4	NA	TRBJ2-2	NA	CASSLEGLIVGELFF	TGTGCCAGCAGCTTGGAGGGACTGATTGTCGGGGAGCTGTTTTTT
TRBV5-1	NA	TRBJ2-7	TRBD1	CASRPPDRSFYEQYF	TGCGCCAGCCGCCCACCGGACAGGTCGTTCTACGAGCAGTACTTC
TRBV30	NA	TRBJ1-2	NA	CAWSVGEGGYGYTF	TGTGCCTGGAGTGTTGGGGAGGGAGGCTATGGCTACACCTTC
TRBV7-2	NA	TRBJ1-1	TRBD1	CASAGQGIEAFF	TGTGCCAGCGCCGGACAGGGGATAGAAGCTTTCTTT
TRBV4-1	NA	TRBJ1-1	TRBD1	CASSSADRVSEAFF	TGCGCCAGCAGCTCAGCGGACAGGGTCTCTGAAGCTTTCTTT
TRBV11-2	NA	TRBJ2-3	NA	CACRPSLSEDTQYF	TGTGCCTGCCGTCCTAGCCTCTCGGAAGATACGCAGTATTTT
TRBV14	NA	TRBJ2-7	NA	CASSQDRPYEQYF	TGTGCCAGCAGCCAAGACAGACCTTACGAGCAGTACTTC
TRBV4-1	NA	TRBJ2-2	NA	CASSQEWGGRTANTGELFF	TGCGCCAGCAGCCAAGAATGGGGGGGCAGAACCGCGAACACCGGGGAGCTGTTTTTT
TRBV5-1	NA	TRBJ1-4	TRBD1	CASSADRGLGEKLFF	TGCGCCAGCAGCGCTGACAGGGGTCTAGGTGAAAAACTGTTTTTT
TRBV9	medium-sized	TRBJ2-1	NA	CASSVGRERGSYNEQFF	TGTGCCAGCAGCGTAGGTCGGGAGAGGGGGTCCTACAATGAGCAGTTCTTC
TRBV2	NA	TRBJ2-7	NA	CASRTGSSYEQYF	TGTGCCAGCAGAACAGGTAGCTCCTACGAGCAGTACTTC
TRBV18	few	TRBJ1-2	TRBD1	CASSPGTDGYTF	TGTGCCAGCTCACCCGGGACAGATGGCTACACCTTC
TRBV23-1	NA	TRBJ2-7	NA	CASRLEPRDTGHEQYF	TGCGCCAGCAGGCTTGAACCCCGGGACACCGGTCACGAGCAGTACTTC
TRBV2	NA	TRBJ2-1	NA	CASSEAGPWNEQFF	TGTGCCAGCAGTGAAGCGGGGCCCTGGAATGAGCAGTTCTTC
TRBV5-4	NA	TRBJ2-7	NA	CASSLEAQGYEQYF	TGTGCCAGCAGCTTGGAAGCTCAGGGGTACGAGCAGTACTTC
TRBV15	NA	TRBJ2-5	NA	CATSRHAAQETQYF	TGTGCCACCAGCAGGCACGCGGCCCAAGAGACCCAGTACTTC
TRBV23-1	NA	TRBJ2-2	TRBD1	CASSRGTGYLNGELFF	TGCGCCAGCAGTCGAGGGACAGGGTATCTGAACGGGGAGCTGTTTTTT
TRBV4-3	NA	TRBJ2-7	TRBD2	CASSQGGRAHYEQYF	TGCGCCAGCAGCCAAGGGGGGAGGGCCCATTACGAGCAGTACTTC
TRBV6-6	NA	TRBJ2-1	NA	CASSLASSGEQFF	TGTGCCAGCAGTCTAGCCTCTTCAGGGGAGCAGTTCTTC
TRBV28	NA	TRBJ2-5	TRBD2	CASSLASGGQETQYF	TGTGCCAGCAGTTTGGCTAGCGGGGGACAAGAGACCCAGTACTTC
TRBV30	once	TRBJ1-6	TRBD1	CAWSLQTGMGNSPLHF	TGTGCCTGGAGTCTCCAGACAGGGATGGGAAATTCACCCCTCCACTTT
TRBV18	NA	TRBJ1-2	NA	CASSPLTDPNYGYTF	TGTGCCAGCTCACCACTCACAGATCCTAACTATGGCTACACCTTC
TRBV5-1	NA	TRBJ1-1	NA	CASSLGPTNTEAFF	TGCGCCAGCAGCTTGGGACCGACGAACACTGAAGCTTTCTTT
TRBV7-8	NA	TRBJ2-5	NA	CASRTGYQETQYF	TGTGCCAGCAGAACAGGCTACCAAGAGACCCAGTACTTC
TRBV2	many	TRBJ2-1	NA	CASSELGASNEQFF	TGTGCCAGCAGTGAATTGGGGGCCTCCAATGAGCAGTTCTTC
TRBV4-3	NA	TRBJ1-2	NA	CASSLSVQGGDYGYTF	TGCGCCAGCAGCCTAAGCGTGCAGGGTGGGGACTATGGCTACACCTTC
TRBV5-6	NA	TRBJ2-3	NA	CASSYPGLGTDTQYF	TGTGCCAGCAGCTACCCGGGACTCGGCACAGATACGCAGTATTTT
TRBV28	NA	TRBJ1-2	NA	CASTSSGRYTF	TGTGCCAGCACATCATCGGGCCGCTACACCTTC
TRBV9	once	TRBJ2-3	NA	CASSSFRDTQYF	TGTGCCAGCAGCTCATTCAGAGATACGCAGTATTTT
TRBV10-3	few	TRBJ1-5	NA	CAISEGQGANQPQHF	TGTGCCATCAGTGAAGGGCAAGGGGCTAATCAGCCCCAGCATTTT
TRBV6-6	NA	TRBJ2-2	TRBD1	CASSYWTGSGGELFF	TGTGCCAGCAGTTACTGGACAGGGTCGGGCGGGGAGCTGTTTTTT
TRBV29-1	NA	TRBJ2-3	NA	CSVGGLTADTQYF	TGCAGCGTGGGGGGATTGACCGCAGATACGCAGTATTTT
TRBV2	NA	TRBJ1-1	NA	CASTGGSTEAFF	TGTGCCAGCACCGGGGGTTCGACTGAAGCTTTCTTT
TRBV19	NA	TRBJ2-3	TRBD1	CASSILGQGTDTQYF	TGTGCCAGTAGTATCTTAGGACAGGGGACAGATACGCAGTATTTT
TRBV15	NA	TRBJ1-3	NA	CATRQGFDGNTIYF	TGTGCCACCAGACAGGGCTTCGATGGAAACACCATATATTTT
TRBV5-4	NA	TRBJ2-5	NA	CASSLSGAGGEVGQYF	TGTGCCAGCAGCTTGTCTGGGGCTGGAGGGGAAGTCGGCCAGTACTTC
TRBV5-5	NA	TRBJ2-1	NA	CASSTGPGDYNEQFF	TGTGCCAGCAGCACCGGACCGGGGGACTACAATGAGCAGTTCTTC
TRBV19	many	TRBJ2-7	NA	CASRQGIEQYF	TGTGCCAGTAGGCAGGGCATCGAGCAGTACTTC
TRBV7-6	few	TRBJ1-4	NA	CASTDRTKGEKLFF	TGTGCCAGCACTGACAGGACAAAAGGGGAAAAACTGTTTTTT
TRBV19	NA	TRBJ1-1	TRBD1	CASSPDRGRYTEAFF	TGTGCCAGTAGTCCGGATAGGGGGCGATACACTGAAGCTTTCTTT
TRBV19	NA	TRBJ2-1	NA	CASSINRGRNEQFF	TGTGCCAGCAGTATAAACCGCGGTAGGAATGAGCAGTTCTTC